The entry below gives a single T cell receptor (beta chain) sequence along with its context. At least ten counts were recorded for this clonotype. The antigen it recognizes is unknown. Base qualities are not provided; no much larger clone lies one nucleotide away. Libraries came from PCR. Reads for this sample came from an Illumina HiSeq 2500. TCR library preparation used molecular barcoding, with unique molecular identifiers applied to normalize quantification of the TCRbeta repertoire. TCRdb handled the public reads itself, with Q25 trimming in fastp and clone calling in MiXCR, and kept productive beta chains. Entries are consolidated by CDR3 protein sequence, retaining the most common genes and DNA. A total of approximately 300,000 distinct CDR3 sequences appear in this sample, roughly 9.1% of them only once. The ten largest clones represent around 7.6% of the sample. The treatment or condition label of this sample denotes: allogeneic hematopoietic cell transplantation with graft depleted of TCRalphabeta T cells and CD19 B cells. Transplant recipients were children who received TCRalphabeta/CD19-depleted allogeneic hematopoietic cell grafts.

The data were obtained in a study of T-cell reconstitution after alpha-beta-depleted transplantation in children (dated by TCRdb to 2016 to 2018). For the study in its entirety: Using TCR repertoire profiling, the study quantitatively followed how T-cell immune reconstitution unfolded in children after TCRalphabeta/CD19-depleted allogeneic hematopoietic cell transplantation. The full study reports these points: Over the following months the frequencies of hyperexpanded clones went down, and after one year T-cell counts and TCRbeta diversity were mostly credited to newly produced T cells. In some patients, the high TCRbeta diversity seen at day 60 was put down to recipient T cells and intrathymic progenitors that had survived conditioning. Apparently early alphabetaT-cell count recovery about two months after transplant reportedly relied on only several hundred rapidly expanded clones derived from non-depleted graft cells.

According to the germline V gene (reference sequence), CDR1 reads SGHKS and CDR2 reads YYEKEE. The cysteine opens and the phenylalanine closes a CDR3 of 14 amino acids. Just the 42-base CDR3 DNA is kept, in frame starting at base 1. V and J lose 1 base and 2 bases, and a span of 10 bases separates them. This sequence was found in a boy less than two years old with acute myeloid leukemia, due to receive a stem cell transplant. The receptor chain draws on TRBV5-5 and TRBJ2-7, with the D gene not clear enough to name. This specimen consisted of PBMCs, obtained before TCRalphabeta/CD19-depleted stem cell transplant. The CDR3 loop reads CASSLSADPYEQYF. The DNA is TGTGCCAGCAGCTTGTCTGCAGACCCCTACGAGCAGTACTTC.